This TCR beta chain derives from a study of blood T cell repertoires in COVID-19. Assay: immunoSEQ multiplex PCR; the TCRdb copy retains only in-frame clones and omits some. The table includes 150,000 to 200,000 clones, approximately 87% detected once. Seattle-derived patients entered the study during active infection and were followed longitudinally. This CDR3 is built from 15 residues. The germline V gene encodes CDR1 LNHDA and CDR2 SQIVND (reference sequence). Deletions cut 4 bases from V and 2 bases from J, with 11 bases between. V and J are TRBV19 and TRBJ1-4; D uncertain. The sequencing input was peripheral blood. This TCR derives from a woman aged 55-70 years with COVID-19, enrolled during active disease. CDR3 DNA sequence: TGTGCCAGTAGTACTCTCCTCCGGACTAATGAAAAACTGTTTTTT. Translation: CASSTLLRTNEKLFF.